This TCR beta chain was observed in a study of blood T cell dynamics during melanoma immunotherapy. Study-wide background: First-line therapy was either pembrolizumab or nivolumab with ipilimumab for metastatic melanoma.

Only in-frame clones appear in the TCRdb table, and some are missing; sequencing was by immunoSEQ multiplex PCR. The data hold more than 13,000 clones, with 92% observed a single time. Whole-study findings and limits: PBMC repertoires of eventual disease-control patients split at W3 into clonality or diversity gains.

As for this clone: What it binds is not known.

The sample's time point: week 3, after first cycle of checkpoint inhibitor. Sampling occurred pretreatment (T0) and at week 3 (W3), after cycle one of checkpoint blockade. Patients had no prior systemic cancer treatment, immunosuppressants or other active cancers. The source was blood, collected from a patient treated with checkpoint blockade. This sequence was found in a human donor with melanoma.

CDR3 bases: TGTGCCAGCAGTGGGCAGGGACTCCTTCGCACAGATACGCAGTATTTT. It specifies CASSGQGLLRTDTQYF. The gene calls are TRBV6-6 and TRBJ2-3; D might be TRBD2 (6 bases). This CDR3 has 16 residues. Germline V gene data show CDR1 as MNHNY and CDR2 as SVGAGI (reference sequence). Trimming took off 5 bases at V and 1 base at J, with 16 bases between the two ends.